This T cell receptor (beta chain) was sequenced for a study of identical twins. TCRdb re-analysed the 5' RACE reads in MiXCR, keeping a single row per CDR3 protein. The profile covers about 520,000 distinct CDR3 sequences, with roughly 21% appearing a single time and roughly 0.91% taken by the ten largest. The CDR3 consists of 15 residues. With 4 bases removed from V and 2 bases from J, the gap between germline ends came to 16 bases. In germline, CDR1 is SGHRS, CDR2 YFSETQ. Findings and limits, study-wide: Fewer insertions were carried by abundant cord blood beta clonotypes, but none was seen in memory repertoires.

To note about this clonotype: Antigen specificity is unknown.

Another study also made use of these data, one on T cells expressing NK-cell markers. That source adds: The contribution of dominant NKG2C+ clonotypes to CD8+ T cells in several donors was roughly 1.0-7.5%. Also leading the CD3+CD56-NKG2C+ fraction in a few donors were these clonotypes.

The clonotype originates from a woman between 18 and 30 years old in good health. The material sequenced was CD4+ T cells sorted from blood. The J gene is TRBJ2-7, the V gene TRBV5-1; the D call may be TRBD1 or TRBD2 (5 bases each). CDR3 protein: CASSSYRDGAYEQYF. CDR3 DNA: TGCGCCAGCAGCAGCTACCGGGACGGAGCCTACGAGCAGTACTTC.